A selection of T cell receptor beta chains follows, all from one sample in a study of Ad26.COV2.S vaccination and SARS-CoV-2 variants. The assay was immunoSEQ multiplex PCR, and TCRdb's table has in-frame clones only and misses some. The sample gives fewer than 500,000 clones, 89% of which show up once; around 2.5% is in the top ten. The input for sequencing was peripheral blood, taken in a trial of Ad26.COV2.S vaccine versus placebo. The receptors originated from a person between 18 and 65 years old who received the Ad26.COV2.S COVID-19 vaccine or a placebo. The CDR3 runs from the conserved cysteine through the conserved F or W. The order of the fields is clone size, D gene, J gene, V gene, CDR3 protein, CDR3 DNA. D genes are given only for firm matches. The size of a clone is reported for some rows only, either as once, few or many, or as a class for expanded clones.

clone_size: -; d_call: TRBD1; j_call: TRBJ2-7; v_call: TRBV28; cdr3_aa: CASRGQGTPYEQYF; cdr3_nt: TGTGCCAGCAGGGGACAGGGAACTCCCTACGAGCAGTACTTC
clone_size: -; d_call: TRBD1; j_call: TRBJ2-3; v_call: TRBV29-1; cdr3_aa: CSVRGPQDTQYF; cdr3_nt: TGCAGCGTCAGGGGGCCCCAAGATACGCAGTATTTT
clone_size: -; d_call: -; j_call: TRBJ1-6; v_call: TRBV11-3; cdr3_aa: CASSLSQENSPLHF; cdr3_nt: TGTGCCAGCAGTTTATCCCAGGAAAATTCACCCCTCCACTTT
clone_size: once; d_call: -; j_call: TRBJ2-1; v_call: TRBV6-4; cdr3_aa: CASRDTNNEQFF; cdr3_nt: TGTGCCAGCAGAGACACCAACAATGAGCAGTTCTTC
clone_size: -; d_call: -; j_call: TRBJ2-6; v_call: TRBV9; cdr3_aa: CASSVEEGSGANVLTF; cdr3_nt: TGTGCCAGCAGCGTAGAGGAGGGGTCAGGGGCCAACGTCCTGACTTTC
clone_size: -; d_call: -; j_call: TRBJ1-5; v_call: TRBV18; cdr3_aa: CASSPGTGSSEPQHF; cdr3_nt: TGTGCCAGCTCACCGGGTACAGGTTCATCGGAGCCCCAGCATTTT
clone_size: -; d_call: TRBD1; j_call: TRBJ1-1; v_call: TRBV18; cdr3_aa: CASSRDRVEAFF; cdr3_nt: TGTGCCAGCTCTCGCGACAGGGTTGAAGCTTTCTTT
clone_size: -; d_call: -; j_call: TRBJ1-1; v_call: TRBV11-3; cdr3_aa: CASSPHRGLSTEAFF; cdr3_nt: TGTGCCAGCAGCCCCCATCGTGGTCTTTCGACTGAAGCTTTCTTT
clone_size: -; d_call: -; j_call: TRBJ2-1; v_call: TRBV27; cdr3_aa: CASSEMGNEQFF; cdr3_nt: TGTGCCAGCAGCGAGATGGGTAATGAGCAGTTCTTC
clone_size: -; d_call: -; j_call: TRBJ2-7; v_call: TRBV2; cdr3_aa: CASSVLGPEQYF; cdr3_nt: TGTGCCAGCAGTGTCTTAGGGCCGGAGCAGTACTTC
clone_size: once; d_call: TRBD1; j_call: TRBJ1-5; v_call: TRBV30; cdr3_aa: CAWSVGTGANQPQHF; cdr3_nt: TGTGCCTGGAGTGTCGGGACAGGGGCCAATCAGCCCCAGCATTTT
clone_size: -; d_call: TRBD2; j_call: TRBJ2-1; v_call: TRBV13; cdr3_aa: CASSLEGRGGGREEQFF; cdr3_nt: TGTGCCAGCAGCTTAGAAGGCCGGGGCGGGGGGCGCGAGGAGCAGTTCTTC
clone_size: -; d_call: TRBD1; j_call: TRBJ1-6; v_call: TRBV19; cdr3_aa: CASSIGTGNNSPLHF; cdr3_nt: TGTGCCAGTAGTATAGGGACAGGAAATAATTCACCCCTCCACTTT
clone_size: -; d_call: TRBD2; j_call: TRBJ2-1; v_call: TRBV5-1; cdr3_aa: CASSGRTSGNNEQFF; cdr3_nt: TGCGCCAGCAGCGGCAGGACTAGCGGAAACAATGAGCAGTTCTTC
clone_size: -; d_call: -; j_call: TRBJ2-5; v_call: TRBV7-2; cdr3_aa: CASSLDRALETQYF; cdr3_nt: TGTGCCAGCAGCTTAGACAGGGCTCTGGAGACCCAGTACTTC
clone_size: once; d_call: -; j_call: TRBJ2-3; v_call: TRBV4-1; cdr3_aa: CASSLRRLDTDTQYF; cdr3_nt: TGCGCCAGCAGCCTCAGGCGGCTAGACACAGATACGCAGTATTTT
clone_size: -; d_call: -; j_call: TRBJ1-4; v_call: TRBV6-1; cdr3_aa: CASSEARNNEKLFF; cdr3_nt: TGTGCCAGCAGTGAAGCTCGTAACAATGAAAAACTGTTTTTT
clone_size: -; d_call: -; j_call: TRBJ1-5; v_call: TRBV5-1; cdr3_aa: CASSSGPNQPQHF; cdr3_nt: TGCGCCAGCAGCTCCGGACCCAATCAGCCCCAGCATTTT